The clone carrying this T cell receptor (beta chain) was counted many times. Its antigen remains unidentified. This entry comes from a study of breast tumors, draining lymph nodes, adjacent tissues. Study results and caveats: That most tumor T cells come from lymph nodes remained unproven. Most tumor T cells seemingly derive from lymph node, then expand in tumor. Tumor repertoires ranked between lymph nodes and nontumor tissue in diversity, with V and J gene preferences. Luminal-like breast cancer showed significantly higher tumor–nontumor repertoire similarity than basal-like.

The V end lost 4 bases, the J end lost 2 bases, and 10 bases lay between the germline ends. CDR1 is LNHDA, CDR2 SQIVND, per germline (reference sequence). The CDR3 extends over 14 amino acids. MiXCR was run by TCRdb on the multiplex PCR reads, yielding one entry per CDR3 protein. Of about 130,000 distinct CDR3 sequences listed, about a fifth are singletons. The lymph nodes were axillary draining lymph nodes from breast cancer patients. The specimen sequenced was axillary lymph node tissue. This clonotype was obtained from a female donor with breast cancer. Some clones in this sample may be carry-over from other donors' samples. This chain links TRBV19 with TRBJ2-3, with D tentatively TRBD2 (5 bases). CDR3 sequence reads: CASSKDGNTDTQYF. In DNA form, the CDR3 reads TGTGCCAGTAGTAAGGACGGGAACACAGATACGCAGTATTTT.